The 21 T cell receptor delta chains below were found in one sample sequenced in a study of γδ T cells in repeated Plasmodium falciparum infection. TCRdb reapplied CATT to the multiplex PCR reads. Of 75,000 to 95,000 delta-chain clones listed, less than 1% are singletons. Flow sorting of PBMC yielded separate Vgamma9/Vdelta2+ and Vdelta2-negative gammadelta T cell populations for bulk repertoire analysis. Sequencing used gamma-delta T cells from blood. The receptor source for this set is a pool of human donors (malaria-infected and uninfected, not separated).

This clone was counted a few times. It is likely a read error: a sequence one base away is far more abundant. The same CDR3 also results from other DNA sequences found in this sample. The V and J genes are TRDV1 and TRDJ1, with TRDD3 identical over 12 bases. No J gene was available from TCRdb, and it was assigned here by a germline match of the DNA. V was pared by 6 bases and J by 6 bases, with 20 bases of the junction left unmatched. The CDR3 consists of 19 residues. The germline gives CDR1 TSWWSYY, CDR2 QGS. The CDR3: CALGVFLLGTGGYRNKLIF. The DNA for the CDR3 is TGTGCTCTTGGAGTATTCCTACTTGGAACTGGGGGATACAGGAATAAACTCATCTTT.

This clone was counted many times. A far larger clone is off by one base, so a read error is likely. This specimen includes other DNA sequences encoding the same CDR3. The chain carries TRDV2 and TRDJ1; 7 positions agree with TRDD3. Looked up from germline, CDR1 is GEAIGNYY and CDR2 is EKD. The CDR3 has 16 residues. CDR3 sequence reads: CACDTRWGTYTDKLIF. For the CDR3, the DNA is TGTGCCTGTGACACGCGGTGGGGGACCTACACCGATAAGCTCATCTTT.

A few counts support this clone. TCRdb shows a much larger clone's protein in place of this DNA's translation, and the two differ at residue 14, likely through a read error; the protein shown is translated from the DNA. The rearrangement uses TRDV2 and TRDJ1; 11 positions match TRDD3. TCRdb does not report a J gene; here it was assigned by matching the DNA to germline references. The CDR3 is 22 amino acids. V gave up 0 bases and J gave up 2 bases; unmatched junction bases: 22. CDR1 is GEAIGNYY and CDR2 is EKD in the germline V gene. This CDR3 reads CACDTLKNPVLGDMHQTDKLIF. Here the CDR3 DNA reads TGTGCCTGTGACACCCTTAAGAATCCCGTACTGGGGGATATGCACCAGACCGATAAACTCATCTTT.

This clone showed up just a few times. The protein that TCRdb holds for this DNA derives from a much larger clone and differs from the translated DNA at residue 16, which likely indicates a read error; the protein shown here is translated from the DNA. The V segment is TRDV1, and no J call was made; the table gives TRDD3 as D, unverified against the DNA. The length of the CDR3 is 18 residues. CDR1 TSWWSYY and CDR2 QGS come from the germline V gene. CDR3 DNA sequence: TGTGCTCTTGGGGAAATGGTGCTTCCCCGACCATATACCGATAAACCCATCTTT. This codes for CALGEMVLPRPYTDKPIF.

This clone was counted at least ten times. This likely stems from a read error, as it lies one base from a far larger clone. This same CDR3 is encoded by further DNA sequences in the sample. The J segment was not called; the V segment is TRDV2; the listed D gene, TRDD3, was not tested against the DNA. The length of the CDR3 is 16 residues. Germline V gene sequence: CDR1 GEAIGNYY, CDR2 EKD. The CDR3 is CALRRGYDLYTDKLIF. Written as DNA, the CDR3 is TGTGCCCTACGACGGGGATACGATCTGTACACCGATAAGCTCATCTTT.

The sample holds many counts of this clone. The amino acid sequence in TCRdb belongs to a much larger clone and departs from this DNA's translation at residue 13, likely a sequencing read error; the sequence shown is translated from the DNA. CDR3 coding DNA: TGTGCCTGTGACACCGTTGGGGATAGAAGCGATAAATTCATCTTT. Protein sequence: CACDTVGDRSDKFIF. The V and J genes are TRDV2 and TRDJ1; the match to TRDD3 covers 7 bases. CDR3 size: 15 residues. CDR1 and CDR2 (germline): GEAIGNYY, EKD.

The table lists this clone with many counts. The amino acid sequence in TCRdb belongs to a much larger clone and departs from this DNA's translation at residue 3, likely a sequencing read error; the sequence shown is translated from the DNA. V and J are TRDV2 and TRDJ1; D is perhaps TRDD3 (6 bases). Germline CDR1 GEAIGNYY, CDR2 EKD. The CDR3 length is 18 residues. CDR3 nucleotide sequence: TGTGCCCGTGACACCGCGAGATTGTGGGGGCACAATGTCAAAAAACTCATCTTT. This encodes CARDTARLWGHNVKKLIF.

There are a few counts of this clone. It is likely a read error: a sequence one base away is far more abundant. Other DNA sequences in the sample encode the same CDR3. CDR3 region: CALGEGWVRGSLYTDKLIF. The DNA of the CDR3 is TGTGCTCTTGGCGAAGGTTGGGTGAGAGGGAGCCTGTACACCGATAAACTCATCTTT. The chain combines TRDV1 with TRDJ1, with D unresolved. The CDR3 extends over 19 amino acids. The germline gives CDR1 TSWWSYY, CDR2 QGS. V lost 6 bases, J lost 0 bases, and 26 bases lay in between.

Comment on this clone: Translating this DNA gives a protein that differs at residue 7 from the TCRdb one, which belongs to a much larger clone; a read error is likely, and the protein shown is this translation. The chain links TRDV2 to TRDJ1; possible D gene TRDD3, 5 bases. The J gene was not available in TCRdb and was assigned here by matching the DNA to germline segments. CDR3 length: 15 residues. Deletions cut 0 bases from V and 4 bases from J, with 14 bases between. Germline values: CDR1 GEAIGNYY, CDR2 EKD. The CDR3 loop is CACDTVPGKGDKLIF. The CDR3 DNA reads TGTGCCTGTGACACCGTGCCGGGGAAGGGCGATAAACTCATCTTT.

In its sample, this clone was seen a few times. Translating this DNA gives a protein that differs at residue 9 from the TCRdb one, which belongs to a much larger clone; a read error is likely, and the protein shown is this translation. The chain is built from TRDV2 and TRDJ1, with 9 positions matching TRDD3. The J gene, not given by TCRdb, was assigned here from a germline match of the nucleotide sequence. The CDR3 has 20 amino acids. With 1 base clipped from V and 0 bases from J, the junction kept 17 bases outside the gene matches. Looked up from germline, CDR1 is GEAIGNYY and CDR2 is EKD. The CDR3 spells CACDTPFTRGYEGYTDKLIF. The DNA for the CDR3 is TGTGCCTGTGACACACCCTTTACTAGGGGATACGAAGGATACACCGATAAACTCATCTTT.

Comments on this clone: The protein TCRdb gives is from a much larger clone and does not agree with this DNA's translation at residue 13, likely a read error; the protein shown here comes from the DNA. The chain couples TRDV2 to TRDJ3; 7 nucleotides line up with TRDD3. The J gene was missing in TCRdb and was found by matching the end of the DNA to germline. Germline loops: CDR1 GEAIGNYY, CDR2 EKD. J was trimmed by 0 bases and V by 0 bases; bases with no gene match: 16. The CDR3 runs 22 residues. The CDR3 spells CACDTAEVVGGQGSWDTRQMFF. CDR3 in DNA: TGTGCCTGTGACACCGCTGAGGTTGTTGGGGGACAGGGCTCCTGGGACACCCGACAGATGTTTTTC.

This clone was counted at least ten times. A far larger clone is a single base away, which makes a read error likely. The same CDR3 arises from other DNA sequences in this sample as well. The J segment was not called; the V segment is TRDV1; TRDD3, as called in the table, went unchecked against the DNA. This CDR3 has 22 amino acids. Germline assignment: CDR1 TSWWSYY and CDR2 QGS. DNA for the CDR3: TGTGCTCTTGGGAGATCCCCACCTAGGACTTTCTCTACTGGGATATCCCAGGGTAAGCTCATCTTT. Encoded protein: CALGRSPPRTFSTGISQGKLIF.

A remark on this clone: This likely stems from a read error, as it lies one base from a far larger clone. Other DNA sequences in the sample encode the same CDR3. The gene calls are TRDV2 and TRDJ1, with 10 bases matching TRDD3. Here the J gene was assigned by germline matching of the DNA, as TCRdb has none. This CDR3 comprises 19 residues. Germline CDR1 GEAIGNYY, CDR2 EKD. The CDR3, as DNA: TGTGCTTGTGACACCGTCATGGGGACTGGGGGATTCGCCACCGATAAACTCATCTTT. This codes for CACDTVMGTGGFATDKLIF.

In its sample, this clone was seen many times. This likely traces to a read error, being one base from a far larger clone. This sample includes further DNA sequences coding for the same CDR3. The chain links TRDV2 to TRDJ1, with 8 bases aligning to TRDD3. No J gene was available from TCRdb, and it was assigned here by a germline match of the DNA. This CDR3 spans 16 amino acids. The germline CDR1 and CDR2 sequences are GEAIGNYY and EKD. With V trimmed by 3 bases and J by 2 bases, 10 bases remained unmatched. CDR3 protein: CACDVLGDFGTDKLIF. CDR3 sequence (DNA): TGTGCCTGTGACGTTCTGGGGGACTTTGGGACCGATAAACTCATCTTT.

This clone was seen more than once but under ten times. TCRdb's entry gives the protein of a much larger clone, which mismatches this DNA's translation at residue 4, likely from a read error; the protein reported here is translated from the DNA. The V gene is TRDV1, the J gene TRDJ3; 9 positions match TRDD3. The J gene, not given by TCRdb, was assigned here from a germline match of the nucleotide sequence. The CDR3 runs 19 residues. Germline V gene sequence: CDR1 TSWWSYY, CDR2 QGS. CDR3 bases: TGTGCTCTTAGGGACTACAGCTGGGGGATTCGCTGGGACACCCGACAGATGTTTTTC. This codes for CALRDYSWGIRWDTRQMFF.

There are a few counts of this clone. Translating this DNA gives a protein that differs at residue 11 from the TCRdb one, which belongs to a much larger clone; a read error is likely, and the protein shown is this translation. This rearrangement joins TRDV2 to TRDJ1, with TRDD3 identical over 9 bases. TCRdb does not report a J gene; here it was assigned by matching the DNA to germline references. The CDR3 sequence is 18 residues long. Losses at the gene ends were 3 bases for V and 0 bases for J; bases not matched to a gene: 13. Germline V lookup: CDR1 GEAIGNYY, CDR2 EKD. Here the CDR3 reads CACDYWGTKPPYTDKLIF. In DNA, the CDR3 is TGTGCCTGTGACTACTGGGGGACTAAGCCTCCATACACCGATAAACTCATCTTT.

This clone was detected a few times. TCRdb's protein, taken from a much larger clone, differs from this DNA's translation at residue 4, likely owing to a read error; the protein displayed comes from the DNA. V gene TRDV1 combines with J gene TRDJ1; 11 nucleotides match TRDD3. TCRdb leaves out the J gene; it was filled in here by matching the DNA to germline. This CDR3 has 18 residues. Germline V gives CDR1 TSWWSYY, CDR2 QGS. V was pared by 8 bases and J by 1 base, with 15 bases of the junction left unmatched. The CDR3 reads CALCSAYWGIIITDKLIF. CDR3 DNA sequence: TGTGCTCTTTGTAGTGCCTACTGGGGGATAATTATCACCGATAAACTCATCTTT.

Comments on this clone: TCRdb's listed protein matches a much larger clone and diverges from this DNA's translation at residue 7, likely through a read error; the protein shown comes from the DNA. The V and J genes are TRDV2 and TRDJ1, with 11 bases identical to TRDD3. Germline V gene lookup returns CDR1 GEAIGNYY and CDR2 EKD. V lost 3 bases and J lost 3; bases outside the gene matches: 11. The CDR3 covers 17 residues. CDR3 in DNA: TGTGCCTGTGACCCCGTCGATCTGGGGGATACATCCGATAAACTCATCTTT. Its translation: CACDPVDLGDTSDKLIF.

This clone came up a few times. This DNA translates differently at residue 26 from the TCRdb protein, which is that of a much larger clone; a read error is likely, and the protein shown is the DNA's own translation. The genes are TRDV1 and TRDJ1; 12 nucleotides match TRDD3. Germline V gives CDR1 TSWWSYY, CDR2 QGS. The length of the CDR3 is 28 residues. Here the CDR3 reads CALGELVSNGLASNTGGYPLWTTDKPIF. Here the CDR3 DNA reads TGTGCTCTTGGGGAACTAGTCTCAAATGGCCTCGCCTCGAACACTGGGGGATACCCCCTTTGGACCACCGATAAACCCATCTTT.

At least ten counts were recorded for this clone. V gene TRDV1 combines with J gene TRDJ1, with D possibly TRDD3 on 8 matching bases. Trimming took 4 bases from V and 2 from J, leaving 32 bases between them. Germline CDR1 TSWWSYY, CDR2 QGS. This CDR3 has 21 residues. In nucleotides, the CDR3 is TGTGCTCTTGGGGTTGGCCTTCCTGTGGATCACTGGGGGGTCCCGACCGATAAACTCATCTTT. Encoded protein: CALGVGLPVDHWGVPTDKLIF.

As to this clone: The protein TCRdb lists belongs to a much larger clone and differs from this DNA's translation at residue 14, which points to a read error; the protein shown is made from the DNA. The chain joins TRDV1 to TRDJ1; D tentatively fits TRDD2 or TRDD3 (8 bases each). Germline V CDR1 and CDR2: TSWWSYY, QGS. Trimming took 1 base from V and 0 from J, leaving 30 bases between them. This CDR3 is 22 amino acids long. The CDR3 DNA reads TGTGCTCTTGGGGAACCTGGCCTTCCTAGGTACTGGGGGTTTGCCTACACCGATAAACTCATCTTT. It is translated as CALGEPGLPRYWGFAYTDKLIF.